This entry features one T cell receptor (beta chain) sequence. Its target is unknown. The entry originates in a study of long-term antiretroviral therapy in people with HIV. The study, taken as a whole, reports: Diversity rose after ART but stayed below transplant donor controls. Older ART regimens may have been in use when blood was drawn between about 2003 and 2017.

The run of the v3.0 immunoSEQ assay was at survey level. Sequencing used immunoSEQ multiplex PCR; TCRdb keeps in-frame clones, though not all of them. The data show 34,000 or so clones, with roughly 85% seen just once and about 4.4% held by the top ten. The sequences come from unsorted PBMCs, collected about 3.3 years after starting antiretroviral therapy. This receptor was obtained from a man between 18 and 29 years old with HIV.

The DNA for the CDR3 is TGTGCCAGCAATGCTCGGGACAGCTCCTACAATGAGCAGTTCTTC. This gives the protein CASNARDSSYNEQFF. The chain carries TRBV25-1 and TRBJ2-1; 7 bases map to TRBD1. V gave up 7 bases and J gave up 0 bases; unmatched junction bases: 6. CDR1 is MGHDK, CDR2 SYGVNS, per germline. The CDR3 totals 15 residues.